Shown below are 30 T cell receptor beta chains from a single sample sequenced in a study of blood T cells in healthy people across ages. The authors ran a second PCR of 7 to 11 cycles using a sample-barcoded 5' primer and a J-beta primer mix. Using its own MiXCR run on the 5' RACE reads, TCRdb lists one record per CDR3 protein. In the table there are under 2,000,000 distinct CDR3 sequences, around 48% of which are singletons. The material sequenced was blood. All receptors come from a woman between 35 and 50 years old in good health.

V and J are TRBV5-1 and TRBJ2-7, with 8 bases matching TRBD1. Trimming removed 5 bases from V and 1 base from J; junction bases left unmatched: 5. Germline V gene sequence: CDR1 SGHRS, CDR2 YFSETQ. The CDR3 is 14 amino acids. CDR3 region: CASRSRGQSYEQYF. The CDR3 region has the DNA TGCGCCAGCAGGTCCAGGGGGCAATCCTACGAGCAGTACTTC.

Details on this clonotype: One junction end disagrees with the germline gene, perhaps due to a read error. The chain carries TRBV24-1 and TRBJ2-1; no reliable D call. Germline V lookup: CDR1 KGHDR, CDR2 SFDVKD. The CDR3 is 16 amino acids. CDR3: CATSDLAATNYNGQFF. CDR3 nucleotide sequence: TGTGCCACCAGTGATTTGGCGGCCACCAACTACAATGGGCAGTTCTTC.

V usage is TRBV7-2 and J usage is TRBJ2-5; D gene unclear. Per the germline V gene, CDR1 is SGHTA and CDR2 is FQGNSA. The CDR3 is 11 amino acids. Trimming removed 1 base from V and 7 bases from J, with 4 bases in between. Here the CDR3 DNA reads TGTGCCAGCAGCTTAGAATGGACCCAGTACTTC. Protein: CASSLEWTQYF.

CDR3 nucleotide sequence: TGCGCCAGCAGCCACGACCGATCGTTGAGTACGCAGTATTTT. It codes for CASSHDRSLSTQYF. This chain uses TRBV4-3 with TRBJ2-3, with D uncertain. CDR3 length equals 14 residues. Germline-derived CDR1 and CDR2 are LGHNA and YSLEER. The V gene lost 3 bases and the J gene lost 8 bases, with 15 bases spanning the gap.

This chain links TRBV7-2 with TRBJ2-7; 7 bases map to TRBD2. Germline V CDR1 and CDR2: SGHTA, FQGNSA. The length of the CDR3 is 15 residues. After removal of 7 bases from V and 3 bases from J, the junction contained 12 bases not matched to a gene. CDR3 region: CASTPGGGRNYEQYF. CDR3 DNA: TGTGCCAGCACCCCAGGCGGGGGACGGAACTACGAGCAGTACTTC.

The V and J genes are TRBV20-1 and TRBJ2-4; no firm D call. This CDR3 is built from 12 residues. Trimming pared 6 bases from V and 15 bases from J, leaving 21 bases between. Germline V gene lookup returns CDR1 DFQATT and CDR2 SNEGSKA (reference sequence). The CDR3 DNA sequence: TGCAGTGCCCTCGCGCTGAGAGTGGTTAGGTACTTC. Amino acids: CSALALRVVRYF.

V usage is TRBV3-1 and J usage is TRBJ1-1; no definite D call. Germline V gives CDR1 LGHDT, CDR2 YNNKEL (reference sequence). CDR3 size: 15 residues. Trimming left V 4 bases short and J 0 bases short, with 12 bases between. The CDR3 sequence is CASSLQRGMNTEAFF. CDR3 nucleotides: TGTGCCAGCAGCCTCCAACGCGGGATGAACACTGAAGCTTTCTTT. Full variable domain (rest looked up from reference TRBV3-1 and TRBJ1-1): DTAVSQTPKYLVTQMGNDKSIKCEQNLGHDTMYWYKQDSKKFLKIMFSYNNKELIINETVPNRFSPKSPDKAHLNLHINSLELGDSAVYFCASSLQRGMNTEAFFGQGTRLTVV.

This clonotype was found many times. The chain couples TRBV12-3 or TRBV12-4 to TRBJ2-7, with D perhaps matching TRBD2 (5 bases). CDR3 size: 13 residues. Trimming took 6 bases from V and 3 from J, leaving 12 bases between them. CDR3 protein: CASRLTGSYEQYF. CDR3 coding DNA: TGTGCCAGCAGGTTAACGGGAAGCTACGAGCAGTACTTC.

The chain joins TRBV11-2 to TRBJ2-1, with 9 bases that match TRBD1. There are 16 residues in the CDR3. Germline lookup yields CDR1 SGHAT and CDR2 FQNNGV. V lost 5 bases, J lost 7 bases, and 12 bases stayed unmatched. In DNA, the CDR3 is TGTGCCAGCAGCGGCGATGGGACAGGGACTTGGAATGAGCAGTTCTTC. Its translation: CASSGDGTGTWNEQFF.

This rearrangement joins TRBV28 to TRBJ2-7, with 7 nucleotides matching TRBD1. The CDR3 is made up of 16 amino acids. The germline CDR1 and CDR2 sequences are MDHEN and SYDVKM. The J segment lost 3 bases and the V segment lost 7 bases, leaving 15 bases of the junction unmatched. The CDR3 loop is CASTGSSTGRHYEQYF. The DNA for the CDR3 is TGTGCCAGCACCGGCTCCTCGACAGGGCGCCACTACGAGCAGTACTTC.

The chain carries TRBV7-2 and TRBJ2-3; unclear D gene. Trimming removed 5 bases at V and 6 bases at J, with 9 bases between. Germline CDR1 is SGHTA and CDR2 is FQGNSA. The CDR3 is made up of 12 amino acids. The CDR3 nucleotides are TGTGCCAGCAGCCCTCAGATCGATACGCAGTATTTT. Translated: CASSPQIDTQYF.

This chain joins TRBV10-3 and TRBJ1-6; 7 nucleotides align to TRBD1. The CDR3 is 16 residues long. V dropped 4 bases and J dropped 4; count of bases not matched to a gene: 7. Germline V lookup: CDR1 ENHRY, CDR2 SYGVKD. CDR3 sequence (DNA): TGTGCCATCAGTGGAACAGGGGCGCTTTATAATTCACCCCTCCACTTT. Its translation is CAISGTGALYNSPLHF.

A remark on this clonotype: The junction and the germline gene differ at one end; a read error may be behind it. Here the CDR3 reads CSASRGLGTDTRYF. CDR3 nucleotides: TGCAGTGCTAGCAGAGGGTTAGGCACAGATACGCGGTATTTT. This chain connects TRBV20-1 to TRBJ2-3, with D possibly being TRBD2 (5 bases). The germline V gene encodes CDR1 DFQATT and CDR2 SNEGSKA (reference sequence). CDR3 length equals 14 residues.

The table lists this clonotype with a few counts. The chain uses TRBV24-1 and TRBJ2-7; D uncertain. The CDR3 has 16 residues. CDR1 and CDR2 from the germline V gene are KGHDR and SFDVKD. V lost 0 bases, J lost 2 bases, and 13 bases lay in between. Here the CDR3 reads CATSDLAQDGTYEQYF. As DNA, the CDR3 is TGTGCCACCAGTGATTTGGCCCAGGACGGAACCTACGAGCAGTACTTC.

The rearrangement links TRBV11-2 to TRBJ2-1, with no clear D. The CDR3 totals 15 residues. CDR1 is SGHAT and CDR2 is FQNNGV in the germline V gene. The V and J ends lost 7 bases and 7 bases respectively, with 20 bases between them. The CDR3 sequence: CASNIDRFPRNEQFF. The CDR3 DNA reads TGTGCCAGCAACATCGACCGATTCCCTCGGAATGAGCAGTTCTTC.

This clonotype was seen a few times. This chain joins TRBV7-2 and TRBJ2-1; TRBD2 agrees at 13 bases. Germline V gene sequence: CDR1 SGHTA, CDR2 FQGNSA. The CDR3 covers 18 residues. Trimming at V came to 2 bases and at J to 7 bases, leaving 11 bases not matched to a gene. The CDR3 DNA is TGTGCCAGCAGCTTACCCCGACTAGCGGGGGGCCAGGCAAATGAGCAGTTCTTC. Translating it yields CASSLPRLAGGQANEQFF.

CDR3 sequence reads: CASSVASGGYPTDTQYF. Written as DNA, the CDR3 is TGTGCCAGCAGCGTAGCTAGCGGGGGGTACCCCACAGATACGCAGTATTTT. This chain uses TRBV9 with TRBJ2-3; 11 bases fit TRBD2. The CDR3 runs to 17 residues. Germline lookup yields CDR1 SGDLS and CDR2 YYNGEE. After removal of 0 bases from V and 2 bases from J, the junction contained 5 bases not matched to a gene.

This clonotype was picked up a small number of times. This sequence joins TRBV12-3 or TRBV12-4 and TRBJ2-3, with D possibly matching TRBD2 (6 bases). CDR3 length equals 12 residues. With 8 bases removed from V and 5 bases from J, the gap between germline ends came to 11 bases. The CDR3 loop reads CASGLGGDTQYF. The DNA for the CDR3 is TGTGCCAGCGGCCTGGGAGGAGATACGCAGTATTTT.

The table lists this clonotype with a count of one. The chain joins TRBV29-1 to TRBJ1-2, with 7 nucleotides matching TRBD1. This CDR3 comprises 14 residues. From germline, CDR1 is SQVTM and CDR2 ANQGSEA. The J segment lost 0 bases and the V segment lost 6 bases, leaving 7 bases of the junction unmatched. The chain's CDR3 is CSVETGNPNYGYTF. The CDR3 nucleotides read TGCAGCGTGGAGACAGGGAATCCTAACTATGGCTACACCTTC.

The chain recombines TRBV2 with TRBJ2-5; TRBD2 aligns across 10 bases. J gave up 3 bases and V 6 bases, and 10 bases lay outside the gene matches. The CDR3 consists of 16 residues. Germline loops: CDR1 SNHLY, CDR2 FYNNEI. CDR3 nucleotide sequence: TGTGCCAGCAGCCATGTAGCGGGGGGTGGCGAAGAGACCCAGTACTTC. Translated, it gives CASSHVAGGGEETQYF.

V and J are TRBV20-1 and TRBJ1-1, with D uncertain. Germline CDR1 is DFQATT and CDR2 is SNEGSKA (reference sequence). Trimming took off 2 bases at V and 1 base at J, with 17 bases between the two ends. The CDR3 extends over 16 amino acids. CDR3 loop: CSARSGNRASNTEAFF. The CDR3 nucleotides read TGCAGTGCTAGATCCGGGAACCGGGCCTCGAACACTGAAGCTTTCTTT.

The J gene is TRBJ2-7, the V gene TRBV25-1, with 10 positions matching TRBD2. Matching the DNA end better, TRBJ2-5 makes the J call doubtful. In germline, CDR1 is MGHDK, CDR2 SYGVNS. The CDR3 extends over 14 amino acids. The CDR3 bases are TGTGCCAGCGGTAGCGGGGGGCTGGGGGAGACCCAGTACTTC. Protein: CASGSGGLGETQYF.

The chain recombines TRBV18 with TRBJ1-5, with 7 nucleotides matching TRBD1. V was pared by 4 bases and J by 4 bases, with 7 bases of the junction left unmatched. The CDR3 has 15 residues. Germline CDR1 and CDR2: KGHSH and LQKENI. CDR3 region: CASSRRQGDNQPQHF. CDR3 bases: TGTGCCAGCTCACGCCGTCAGGGGGATAATCAGCCCCAGCATTTT. Full variable domain (remainder filled in from reference TRBV18 and TRBJ1-5): NAGVMQNPRHLVRRRGQEARLRCSPMKGHSHVYWYRQLPEEGLKFMVYLQKENIIDESGMPKERFSAEFPKEGPSILRIQQVVRGDSAAYFCASSRRQGDNQPQHFGDGTRLSIL.

V and J are TRBV6-2 or TRBV6-3 and TRBJ2-5; tentative D call: TRBD2 (7 bases). The germline V gene has CDR1 MNHEY and CDR2 SVGEGT. With 6 bases removed from V and 4 bases from J, the gap between germline ends came to 18 bases. The CDR3 loop spans 15 amino acids. CDR3 protein: CASSRGTTGIETQYF. The CDR3 DNA sequence: TGTGCCAGCAGCCGCGGGACTACAGGGATAGAGACCCAGTACTTC.

The chain combines TRBV28 with TRBJ2-1; D remains ambiguous. Trimming stripped 2 bases from V and 8 bases from J, with 7 bases between. CDR1 and CDR2 from the germline V gene are MDHEN and SYDVKM. The CDR3 consists of 12 residues. CDR3 protein: CASSLLEDEQFF. CDR3 nucleotides: TGTGCCAGCAGTTTACTGGAAGATGAGCAGTTCTTC.

This rearrangement joins TRBV20-1 to TRBJ2-6; no definite D call. The CDR3 runs 16 residues. Trimming removed 0 bases from V and 2 bases from J, with 11 bases in between. Looked up from germline, CDR1 is DFQATT and CDR2 is SNEGSKA (reference sequence). In DNA, the CDR3 is TGCAGTGCTAGAGAGAAAACGAGCCCTGGGGCCAACGTCCTGACTTTC. Residues: CSAREKTSPGANVLTF.

The chain has TRBV6-5 and TRBJ2-5, with 7 nucleotides matching TRBD1. The J call could be wrong; TRBJ2-7 is a better fit for the DNA end. The CDR3 sequence is 14 residues long. The germline V gene encodes CDR1 MNHEY and CDR2 SVGAGI. CDR3 region: CASRPTGFWDEQYF. The CDR3 DNA sequence: TGTGCCAGCAGGCCGACAGGGTTTTGGGACGAGCAGTACTTC.

The V gene is TRBV4-1, the J gene TRBJ2-7; D unclear. Per germline, CDR1 MGHRA and CDR2 YSYEKL. Trimming pared 2 bases from V and 7 bases from J, leaving 12 bases between. The CDR3 spans 13 residues. CDR3 region: CASSQSHEAEQYF. The CDR3 nucleotides are TGCGCCAGCAGCCAATCTCACGAGGCTGAGCAGTACTTC.

This chain connects TRBV19 to TRBJ1-2, with D uncertain. CDR1 and CDR2 from the germline V gene are LNHDA and SQIVND (reference sequence). CDR3 length equals 19 residues. Trimming shortened V by 5 bases and J by 7 bases, and 32 bases separated the two germline ends. The CDR3 region has the DNA TGTGCCAGTAGTGGACCGACCCGAGTGGGGTCTCCGTTTCTGGGTGGCTACACCTTC. Translating gives CASSGPTRVGSPFLGGYTF.

The chain has TRBV2 and TRBJ1-2; D call uncertain. This CDR3 comprises 13 residues. Trimming pared 6 bases from V and 3 bases from J, leaving 11 bases between. Per germline, CDR1 SNHLY and CDR2 FYNNEI. Written as DNA, the CDR3 is TGTGCCAGCAGGGGAGGCGGGGACTATGGCTACACCTTC. It yields the protein CASRGGGDYGYTF.